A selection of T cell receptor beta chains follows, all from one sample in a study of control samples from healthy donors and cancer patients. Some clones are missing from TCRdb's copy, which holds only in-frame ones; the method was immunoSEQ multiplex PCR. The data contain about 170,000 clones, about 90% of them singletons. The sequenced sample consisted of blood. Every receptor here comes from a man aged 30 to 39 in good health. Each CDR3 is given with its conserved first and last residue. A D gene is named only where the DNA matches it firmly. Size is omitted from some rows. Given values are once, few, many or a class for expanded clones.

>TRBV11-3|TRBD1|TRBJ2-2|once
CASSPGAGGNERTGELFF
TGTGCCAGCAGTCCTGGGGCAGGGGGTAACGAACGCACCGGGGAGCTGTTTTTT
>TRBV28|TRBD1|TRBJ2-5|.
CASSPYGTGEKETQYF
TGTGCCAGCAGTCCTTATGGGACAGGGGAGAAAGAGACCCAGTACTTC
>TRBV28|.|TRBJ1-2|.
CAMGGNYGYTF
TGTGCTATGGGCGGGAACTATGGCTACACCTTC
>TRBV15|.|TRBJ1-5|.
CATSRVVGTHDLSNQPQHF
TGTGCCACCAGCAGAGTAGTGGGGACACACGATCTGAGCAATCAGCCCCAGCATTTT
>TRBV15|.|TRBJ2-5|.
CATSRDPRWEETQYF
TGTGCCACCAGCAGGGACCCTCGGTGGGAGGAGACCCAGTACTTC
>TRBV6-5|TRBD1|TRBJ1-5|.
CASSRGQGKLQPQHF
TGTGCCAGCAGTAGGGGACAGGGTAAGCTTCAGCCCCAGCATTTT
>TRBV7-2|.|TRBJ2-1|.
CASSSETEEQFF
TGTGCCAGCAGCTCCGAGACGGAGGAGCAGTTCTTC
>TRBV6-5|.|TRBJ2-5|.
CASTLNPGAGETQYF
TGTGCCAGCACCCTCAACCCGGGGGCTGGTGAGACCCAGTACTTC
>TRBV28|.|TRBJ1-1|medium-sized
CASKGMGPEAFF
TGTGCCAGCAAAGGTATGGGGCCCGAAGCTTTCTTT
>TRBV10-2|.|TRBJ1-2|.
CASSDPDGGGGSYGYTF
TGCGCCAGCAGTGATCCGGATGGGGGTGGCGGCAGCTATGGCTACACCTTC
>TRBV6-1|.|TRBJ1-2|once
CASSEARPGNYGYTF
TGTGCCAGCAGTGAAGCCAGACCGGGGAACTATGGCTACACCTTC
>TRBV14|TRBD2|TRBJ2-1|.
CASSLIRTGALAGGVNEQFF
TGTGCCAGCAGCCTGATTAGGACAGGGGCCCTAGCGGGAGGCGTCAATGAGCAGTTCTTC
>TRBV6-2/TRBV6-3|.|TRBJ2-3|.
CASSYYYLQGPSTDTQYF
TGTGCCAGCAGTTACTACTACCTCCAGGGGCCTAGCACAGATACGCAGTATTTT
>TRBV2|.|TRBJ1-5|.
CASSSQGNNQPQHF
TGTGCCAGCAGTTCTCAGGGCAACAATCAGCCCCAGCATTTT
>TRBV7-2|.|TRBJ1-3|.
CASSSDRGNTIYF
TGTGCCAGCAGCTCTGATAGGGGAAACACCATATATTTT
>TRBV11-3|.|TRBJ1-1|.
CASSGRSGTEAFF
TGTGCCAGCAGCGGCCGGTCGGGTACTGAAGCTTTCTTT
>TRBV30|.|TRBJ2-7|.
CAWGGILEQYF
TGTGCCTGGGGGGGAATCCTTGAGCAGTACTTC
>TRBV6-2/TRBV6-3|.|TRBJ2-3|.
CASSPLSESTDTQYF
TGTGCCAGCAGTCCCCTATCGGAGAGCACAGATACGCAGTATTTT
>TRBV14|TRBD1|TRBJ2-1|.
CASSQVFGTGAYNEQFF
TGTGCCAGCAGCCAAGTCTTCGGGACAGGGGCCTACAATGAGCAGTTCTTC
>TRBV10-1|.|TRBJ2-7|.
CASSEARGTSYEQYF
TGCGCCAGCAGTGAGGCAAGAGGTACCTCCTACGAGCAGTACTTC
>TRBV6-1|TRBD1|TRBJ1-5|many
CASSERQGGYQPQHF
TGTGCCAGCAGTGAGCGACAGGGCGGGTATCAGCCCCAGCATTTT
>TRBV28|.|TRBJ1-3|.
CASSKGGSGNTIYF
TGTGCCAGCAGCAAAGGGGGAAGCGGAAACACCATATATTTT
>TRBV28|.|TRBJ2-5|.
CASSSPGTLETQYF
TGTGCCAGCAGTTCCCCCGGGACACTAGAGACCCAGTACTTC
>TRBV9|TRBD1|TRBJ1-2|.
CASWRTGVGYTF
TGTGCCAGCTGGAGGACAGGGGTCGGCTACACCTTC
>TRBV4-2|.|TRBJ2-7|.
CASSQDLARTSYEQYF
TGTGCCAGCAGCCAAGATCTAGCGCGAACCTCCTACGAGCAGTACTTC
>TRBV7-2|.|TRBJ1-4|.
CASSSRIGTEKLFF
TGTGCCAGCAGCTCAAGAATAGGTACTGAAAAACTGTTTTTT
>TRBV5-1|.|TRBJ1-6|few
CASSLKPDGTNSPLHF
TGCGCCAGCAGCTTGAAGCCAGATGGAACAAATTCACCCCTCCACTTT
>TRBV2|TRBD1|TRBJ1-1|.
CASSETGWRNAEAFF
TGTGCCAGCAGTGAGACAGGGTGGCGGAACGCTGAAGCTTTCTTT
>TRBV18|.|TRBJ2-2|.
CASSPLSGELFF
TGTGCCAGCTCACCACTAAGCGGGGAGCTGTTTTTT
>TRBV10-3|.|TRBJ1-2|.
CATLTVLAGYTF
TGTGCCACCTTGACAGTTCTGGCGGGCTACACCTTC
>TRBV28|TRBD1|TRBJ1-6|few
CASSGTASSLVPLHF
TGTGCCAGCAGCGGGACAGCCAGCTCTTTAGTACCCCTCCACTTT
>TRBV7-8|TRBD1|TRBJ2-7|.
CASSLATTGRAYEQYF
TGTGCCAGCAGCTTAGCGACGACAGGGCGGGCCTACGAGCAGTACTTC
>TRBV7-3|.|TRBJ2-2|.
CASSEVLGDGSTGELFF
TGTGCCAGCAGCGAAGTCCTCGGGGATGGGTCAACCGGGGAGCTGTTTTTT
>TRBV7-8|TRBD2|TRBJ2-7|.
CASSLVGFSGRAHEQYF
TGTGCCAGCAGCTTAGTGGGTTTTAGCGGGAGGGCGCACGAGCAGTACTTC
>TRBV27|.|TRBJ1-1|.
CATNTEAFF
TGTGCCACGAACACTGAAGCTTTCTTT
>TRBV3-1/TRBV3-2|.|TRBJ2-6|.
CASSQGRPSGANVLTF
TGTGCCAGCAGCCAAGGTCGGCCCTCTGGGGCCAACGTCCTGACTTTC
>TRBV25-1|.|TRBJ2-3|.
CASSESGKRLTDTQYF
TGTGCCAGCAGTGAATCCGGGAAGCGTCTCACAGATACGCAGTATTTT
>TRBV5-4|TRBD1|TRBJ2-1|.
CASSTPRGQEQFF
TGTGCCAGCAGCACCCCCCGGGGACAGGAGCAGTTCTTC
>TRBV2|.|TRBJ1-3|.
CASIPLVALSGNTIYF
TGTGCCAGCATCCCCTTGGTCGCGTTATCTGGAAACACCATATATTTT
>TRBV6-2/TRBV6-3|.|TRBJ2-2|.
CASSLIAPNTGELFF
TGTGCCAGCAGTTTAATTGCTCCGAACACCGGGGAGCTGTTTTTT
>TRBV28|.|TRBJ1-1|.
CASSSQGTEAFF
TGTGCCAGCAGTTCGCAGGGAACTGAAGCTTTCTTT
>TRBV29-1|.|TRBJ2-2|.
CSALPPGNTGELFF
TGCAGCGCCCTCCCCCCGGGGAACACCGGGGAGCTGTTTTTT